A selection of T cell receptor beta chains follows, all from one sample in a study of beta chain features in type 1 diabetes. This table comes from immunoSEQ multiplex PCR, and its TCRdb copy is limited to in-frame clones, with some not included. The sample records fewer than 900,000 clones, 17% being singletons. Material: naive CD4+ T cells from blood. The receptors come from a woman in her late teens or twenties in good health. CDR3s include the opening cysteine and the closing phenylalanine or tryptophan. Fields, in order: CDR3 protein, CDR3 length, V gene.

CASSFMGVVTGELFF,15,TRBV5-6
CASSSAGTKETQYF,14,TRBV27
CASSPGTSGRGQFF,14,TRBV28
CASSVYNEQFF,11,TRBV19
CSVESASYNEQFF,13,TRBV29-1
CASSLRRGTNNEQFF,15,TRBV27
CASSVLANYGYTF,13,TRBV6-6
CASSVNIQGSEQYF,14,TRBV9
CASSLETGDQPQHF,14,TRBV5-1
CATSRSGGLGPQTGELFF,18,TRBV15
CASSLSVPDWYNEQFF,16,TRBV7-2
CASADRVGIQYF,12,TRBV28
CASSFDGTGRNSPLHF,16,TRBV7-9
CASTSTSSYEQYF,13,TRBV6-5
CASSQEPLAPRQFF,14,TRBV4-3
CASSLVASGRGANEQFF,17,TRBV7-2
CASSLQKDTEAFF,13,TRBV7-9
CASSLISAAYNEQFF,15,TRBV4-2
CASSDRGREKLFF,13,TRBV2
CASSQEGGNIQYF,13,TRBV4-3
CASSNSGSGEKLFF,14,TRBV19
CASSDGTGMNTGELFF,16,TRBV25-1
CASSQDPSGKGVLTF,15,TRBV4-3
CAIHGLTNNEQFF,13,TRBV10-3
CAWSGRGQFYSNQPQHF,17,TRBV30
CASSLRIHTEAFF,13,TRBV6-6
CASSVEYGGNEQFF,14,TRBV9
CASSEVGPSSSYNEQFF,17,TRBV10-1
CASSLAHRWLPNTGELFF,18,TRBV7-9
CASSLDPQSSYEQYF,15,TRBV5-1
CASSGQGRMSNQPQHF,16,TRBV2
CASSYWENEKLFF,13,TRBV6-6
CASSLAGLAGWLFF,14,TRBV7-2
CASSQGGRGRALNEQFF,17,TRBV4-2
CAIGPAGGGGNTDTQYF,17,TRBV10-3
CASNLGQNSNQPQHF,15,TRBV19
CASSPRNRGALPNEQFF,17,TRBV7-2
CASSVEATPNVEQFF,15,TRBV2
CASSLLINEKLFF,13,TRBV4-1
CASSTGESGIYEQYF,15,TRBV19
CASSPDTEAFF,11,TRBV9
CSVGTRPLAPQGEQFF,16,TRBV29-1
CATSGRGLDYEQYF,14,TRBV15
CASSLTYYEQYF,12,TRBV28
CASSLPGPEQFF,12,TRBV7-9
CASGLQREGNTGELFF,16,TRBV27
CASSLGAGGPDTQYF,15,TRBV7-8
CASSALTVRNEQFF,14,TRBV2
CASSPPGSTDTQYF,14,TRBV18
CASGSHYEQYF,11,TRBV28
CASSQDLRGSNTGELFF,17,TRBV4-3
CASASYEQYF,10,TRBV6-6
CASSVVPAGGVDTQYF,16,TRBV9
CASSLVGTINYNEQFF,16,TRBV7-2
CASSSPQADEQYF,13,TRBV28
CASRQSRGELFF,12,TRBV27
CASSPDREGDTQYF,14,TRBV5-1
CASSTWTSGRYTGELFF,17,TRBV5-1